These 24 T cell receptor beta chains were all obtained from the same sample, sequenced in a study of glioma-infiltrating T cells. TCR alpha and beta CDR3 regions were amplified from RNA using iRepertoire nested multiplex PCR. TCRdb processed the multiplex PCR reads anew with MiXCR; each CDR3 protein has one entry. The repertoire consists of about 190,000 distinct CDR3 sequences, with around 32% occurring once and the leading ten covering about 19%. Sequencing was performed on glioma tissue, nonneoplastic brain tissue, or PBMCs (not recorded which). The receptor source for this set is a human donor with low-grade glioma or glioblastoma, undergoing nonglioma brain surgery, or in good health (not recorded which).

The table lists this clonotype with many counts. This chain joins TRBV27 and TRBJ2-1, with a possible D match to TRBD2 (5 bases). The V end was cut by 2 bases, the J end by 4 bases, with 9 bases between. The germline gives CDR1 MNHEY, CDR2 SMNVEV (reference sequence). The CDR3 runs 14 residues. The CDR3 here is CASSLDQRYNEQFF. CDR3 coding DNA: TGTGCCAGCAGTTTAGATCAGCGGTACAATGAGCAGTTCTTC.

This clonotype was picked up many times. The V gene is TRBV29-1, the J gene TRBJ2-1, with D possibly matching TRBD2 (5 bases). Germline V gene lookup returns CDR1 SQVTM and CDR2 ANQGSEA. The CDR3 is 12 amino acids. V lost 7 bases, J lost 6 bases, and 13 bases lay in between. The CDR3 reads CSGRASFNEQFF. The CDR3 coding sequence is TGCAGCGGGCGGGCCTCGTTCAATGAGCAGTTCTTC.

The sample holds a few counts of this clonotype. J is TRBJ1-3 and V is TRBV10-3; no reliable D call. This CDR3 has 14 residues. CDR1 and CDR2 (germline): ENHRY, SYGVKD. The V end was cut by 4 bases, the J end by 0 bases, with 7 bases between. The CDR3 here is CAISVLRSGNTIYF. The CDR3 nucleotides are TGTGCCATCAGTGTACTCCGCTCTGGAAACACCATATATTTT.

The gene calls are TRBV19 and TRBJ1-1, with D possibly matching TRBD1 (5 bases). The CDR3 covers 14 residues. Between the trimmed V and J ends, which lost 4 bases and 1 base, there was a span of 10 bases. Per the germline V gene, CDR1 is LNHDA and CDR2 is SQIVND (reference sequence). CDR3 sequence reads: CASSRDGWNTEAFF. CDR3 nucleotide sequence: TGTGCCAGTAGTAGGGACGGTTGGAACACTGAAGCTTTCTTT.

This clonotype occurred many times. The CDR3 spells CASSQEGQWDEQFF. The CDR3 DNA sequence: TGCGCCAGCAGCCAAGAGGGGCAGTGGGATGAGCAGTTCTTC. The V and J genes are TRBV4-1 and TRBJ2-1, with D perhaps TRBD1 (5 bases). The CDR3 length is 14 residues. The V gene's germline CDR1 is MGHRA and CDR2 YSYEKL. V lost 0 bases, J lost 8 bases, and 11 bases lay in between.

The chain is built from TRBV29-1 and TRBJ2-7; D might be TRBD2 (5 bases). V was trimmed by 6 bases and J by 7 bases, leaving 13 bases between them. Germline V gene lookup returns CDR1 SQVTM and CDR2 ANQGSEA. The CDR3 covers 11 residues. The DNA of the CDR3 is TGCAGCGTGGGAGCCCTTGATGAGCAGTACTTC. It encodes CSVGALDEQYF.

J is TRBJ2-2 and V is TRBV10-3; D possibly matches TRBD1 or TRBD2 (5 bases each). Trimming took off 7 bases at V and 2 bases at J, with 14 bases between the two ends. CDR1 ENHRY and CDR2 SYGVKD come from the germline V gene. The CDR3 runs 15 residues. CDR3: CAITNTGDNTGELFF. CDR3 DNA sequence: TGTGCCATCACGAACACCGGGGACAACACCGGGGAGCTGTTTTTT.

This clonotype was counted ten times or more. The chain is built from TRBV29-1 and TRBJ2-1, with D perhaps TRBD2 (6 bases). CDR1 is SQVTM and CDR2 is ANQGSEA in the germline V gene. CDR3 length: 13 residues. V shed 8 bases and J shed 4 bases, with 15 bases lying between them. The CDR3 spells CSQGGGEYNEQFF. CDR3 bases: TGCAGCCAGGGAGGCGGGGAGTACAATGAGCAGTTCTTC.

This clonotype was recorded many times. This chain connects TRBV19 to TRBJ2-1, with D perhaps TRBD2 (5 bases). Germline-derived CDR1 and CDR2 are LNHDA and SQIVND (reference sequence). V dropped 2 bases and J dropped 1 base, with 12 bases sitting between them. The CDR3 totals 16 residues. Written as DNA, the CDR3 is TGTGCCAGTAGTATACGGTTTAGCGTATCCTACAATGAGCAGTTCTTC. Encoded protein: CASSIRFSVSYNEQFF. Together with reference TRBV19 and TRBJ2-1, the CDR3 gives the full variable domain: DGGITQSPKYLFRKEGQNVTLSCEQNLNHDAMYWYRQDPGQGLRLIYYSQIVNDFQKGDIAEGYSVSREKKESFPLTVTSAQKNPTAFYLCASSIRFSVSYNEQFFGPGTRLTVL.

In this sample, this clonotype turned up a few times. The genes are TRBV10-3 and TRBJ2-7; D is unclear. The CDR3 has 13 amino acids. Trimming took 3 bases from V and 3 from J, leaving 9 bases between them. Germline values: CDR1 ENHRY, CDR2 SYGVKD. The CDR3 nucleotides are TGTGCCATCAGTGACATAGATTACTACGAGCAGTACTTC. Translating gives CAISDIDYYEQYF.

Worth noting for this clonotype: A read error is possible here, since a much larger clone lies one base away. The V gene is TRBV7-2, the J gene TRBJ2-3; D uncertain. The length of the CDR3 is 14 residues. The V gene's germline CDR1 is SGHTA and CDR2 FQGNSA. CDR3 DNA sequence: TGTGCCGGCAGCTTGACCGATATCACAGATACGCAGTATTTT. Encoded protein: CAGSLTDITDTQYF.

Points on this clonotype: One end of the junction does not line up with germline, which may come from a read error. This chain uses TRBV19 with TRBJ2-6; D is possibly TRBD1 or TRBD2 (5 bases each). From germline, CDR1 is LNHDA and CDR2 SQIVND (reference sequence). The CDR3 has 13 residues. The CDR3 protein is CATLAGGDNVLIF. The CDR3 region has the DNA TGTGCCACCCTAGCTGGGGGTGACAACGTCCTGATTTTC.

A few counts support this clonotype. V and J are TRBV2 and TRBJ1-5; 7 bases fit TRBD1. J lost 2 bases, V lost 5 bases, and 9 bases had no gene match. The CDR3 is 16 amino acids. Germline lookup yields CDR1 SNHLY and CDR2 FYNNEI. CDR3 protein: CASSYIGGMGNQPQHF. In DNA form, the CDR3 reads TGTGCCAGCAGTTATATAGGGGGCATGGGCAATCAGCCCCAGCATTTT.

This clonotype was observed many times. The chain is built from TRBV4-2 and TRBJ2-7, with 7 nucleotides matching TRBD1. This CDR3 has 15 residues. Losses at the gene ends were 4 bases for V and 0 bases for J; bases not matched to a gene: 6. Germline V CDR1 and CDR2: LGHNA, YNFKEQ. The CDR3 reads CASSLQTGSSYEQYF. The CDR3, as DNA: TGTGCCAGCAGCCTACAGACAGGGAGCTCCTACGAGCAGTACTTC.

This clonotype was found a few times. The rearrangement links TRBV9 to TRBJ2-1; 9 bases fit TRBD2. This CDR3 has 15 residues. Germline V gene sequence: CDR1 SGDLS, CDR2 YYNGEE. V lost 4 bases and J lost 6; bases outside the gene matches: 8. In DNA, the CDR3 is TGTGCCAGCAGCCCTCTAGCGGGATCGGGCAATGAGCAGTTCTTC. It specifies CASSPLAGSGNEQFF.

This clonotype has ten or more counts. The chain uses TRBV25-1 and TRBJ2-7; 10 nucleotides agree with TRBD2. Germline assignment: CDR1 MGHDK and CDR2 SYGVNS. CDR3 length equals 15 residues. V trimming: 5 bases; J trimming: 7 bases; junction bases outside the gene matches: 11. The chain's CDR3 is CASSRFLAGVGEQYF. The CDR3 region has the DNA TGTGCCAGCAGTAGATTTCTAGCGGGAGTGGGGGAGCAGTACTTC.

This clonotype was recorded many times. The chain has TRBV24-1 and TRBJ2-1, with TRBD1 matching 8 bases. The CDR3 has 16 residues. V was clipped by 5 bases and J by 3 bases; unmatched bases: 8. Germline CDR1 and CDR2: KGHDR and SFDVKD. DNA of the CDR3: TGTGCCACCAGTGGTCTGGGACAGGAGAGCTACAATGAGCAGTTCTTC. It specifies CATSGLGQESYNEQFF.

This clonotype was seen many times. V and J are TRBV6-1 and TRBJ2-1, with 7 bases aligning to TRBD1. The CDR3 is made up of 15 amino acids. Trimming cost V 6 bases and J 4 bases; bases outside gene matches: 9. The germline gives CDR1 MNHNS, CDR2 SASEGT. The CDR3 protein is CASRSGQEPYNEQFF. Written as DNA, the CDR3 is TGTGCCAGCAGGTCCGGACAGGAGCCTTACAATGAGCAGTTCTTC.

The CDR3 here is CASSLLSGSSTDTQYF. In nucleotides, the CDR3 is TGTGCCAGCAGCCTGTTGAGTGGCTCGAGCACAGATACGCAGTATTTT. The chain is built from TRBV7-8 and TRBJ2-3; D is unclear. Germline lookup yields CDR1 SGHVS and CDR2 FQNEAQ. V lost 5 bases and J 0 bases, leaving 15 bases between the germline ends. This CDR3 has 16 amino acids.

This clonotype was counted many times. V is TRBV7-2 and J is TRBJ2-1; TRBD2 is a possible D gene (5 bases). The CDR3 loop spans 15 amino acids. CDR1 SGHTA and CDR2 FQGNSA come from the germline V gene. Between the trimmed V and J ends, which lost 7 bases and 8 bases, there was a span of 21 bases. The CDR3 here is CASNQEGIGRDEQFF. CDR3 DNA sequence: TGTGCCAGCAACCAAGAGGGTATAGGTCGGGATGAGCAGTTCTTC.

Comment on this clonotype: Its ends do not fully match the called genes, so a read error is possible. V is TRBV4-1 and J is TRBJ2-7; 7 bases align to TRBD1. The length of the CDR3 is 17 residues. Germline CDR1 reads MGHRA; CDR2 reads YSYEKL. The CDR3 nucleotides are TGCGCCAGGAGCCCTCAGGGGGTTACAGGGAACTCCTACGAGCAGTACTTC. Its translation: CARSPQGVTGNSYEQYF.

This clonotype was recorded at least ten times. V and J are TRBV2 and TRBJ1-5; D is undetermined. CDR1 and CDR2 (germline): SNHLY, FYNNEI. The V end lost 6 bases, the J end lost 7 bases, and 13 bases lay between the germline ends. This CDR3 has 13 residues. In DNA form, the CDR3 reads TGTGCCAGCAGCCCACTTGGGGAACAGCCCCAGCATTTT. It translates to CASSPLGEQPQHF. Based on the CDR3 plus reference TRBV2 and TRBJ1-5, the full variable domain is EPEVTQTPSHQVTQMGQEVILRCVPISNHLYFYWYRQILGQKVEFLVSFYNNEISEKSEIFDDQFSVERPDGSNFTLKIRSTKLEDSAMYFCASSPLGEQPQHFGDGTRLSIL.

The CDR3 DNA follows: TGTGCCAGCAGCTTGGACCTTTTTACCTACGAGCAGTACTTC. Translating gives CASSLDLFTYEQYF. The chain combines TRBV5-5 with TRBJ2-7; D gene uncertain. Trimming left V 0 bases short and J 2 bases short, with 9 bases between. The CDR3 contains 14 residues. Germline V gene data show CDR1 as SGHKS and CDR2 as YYEKEE (reference sequence). Combining the CDR3 with reference TRBV5-5 and TRBJ2-7 gives the whole variable domain DAGVTQSPTHLIKTRGQQVTLRCSPISGHKSVSWYQQVLGQGPQFIFQYYEKEERGRGNFPDRFSARQFPNYSSELNVNALLLGDSALYLCASSLDLFTYEQYFGPGTRLTVT.

To note about this clonotype: One base away lies a much larger clone, so this may be a sequencing read error. The rearrangement uses TRBV4-3 and TRBJ2-1; 8 bases align to TRBD2. The CDR3 is 16 amino acids. Germline CDR1 reads LGHNA; CDR2 reads YSLEER. Here the CDR3 DNA reads TGCGCCAGCAGCCAAGACCCTAGCGGGCGCTACAATGAGGAGTTCTTC. Protein product: CASSQDPSGRYNEEFF.